The TCR beta chain described here comes from a study of blood T cell repertoires in COVID-19. This CDR3 region has 15 residues. The germline CDR1 and CDR2 sequences are LNHNV and YYDKDF (reference sequence). After removal of 5 bases from V and 1 base from J, the junction contained 2 bases not matched to a gene. In terms of age and location, participants ranged from roughly 18 to 95 years and lived in about two dozen US areas. Cohort 3 donors counted as recovered after two negative PCRs, clearance, or resolved symptoms. TCRdb's copy holds only in-frame clones and misses some; the assay was immunoSEQ multiplex PCR. The sample carries approximately 200,000 clones, more than 65% recorded once.

The TCR originated in a man in his forties who had recovered from COVID-19. Sequences were obtained from PBMCs or T cells enriched from blood (not recorded which). The chain carries TRBV15 and TRBJ2-2; 9 nucleotides match TRBD2. The CDR3 region is CATSPSGENTGELFF. The CDR3 nucleotides read TGTGCCACCAGCCCTAGCGGGGAGAACACCGGGGAGCTGTTTTTT. Full variable domain (outside the CDR3, taken from reference TRBV15 and TRBJ2-2): DAMVIQNPRYQVTQFGKPVTLSCSQTLNHNVMYWYQQKSSQAPKLLFHYYDKDFNNEADTPDNFQSRRPNTSFCFLDIRSPGLGDTAMYLCATSPSGENTGELFFGEGSRLTVL.